Presented here are 27 T cell receptor beta chains from one specimen sequenced in a study of a mutant IDH1 vaccine in newly diagnosed glioma. Regarding time point: week 5, during vaccination. Every vaccination contained 300 ug of the mutant IDH1 20-mer peptide and was paired with topical imiquimod. TCRdb keeps only in-frame clones here, not all; method: immunoSEQ multiplex PCR. Of approximately 35,000 clones in the sample, 56% were seen once. What these receptors recognize is not known. Sequencing used PBMCs, obtained from a glioma patient whose treatment included an IDH1 peptide vaccine. The receptors were gathered from a young woman with glioma.

Only a few counts were recorded for this clone. The V call is TRBV7-8, the J call TRBJ2-7; 8 bases align to TRBD2. This CDR3 spans 17 amino acids. CDR1 and CDR2 from the germline V gene are SGHVS and FQNEAQ. V gave up 0 bases and J gave up 0 bases; unmatched junction bases: 7. The CDR3, as DNA: TGTGCCAGCAGCTTAGCAAGAGCCCGGGGGGGCTCCTACGAGCAGTACTTC. It is translated as CASSLARARGGSYEQYF.

This chain joins TRBV5-1 and TRBJ2-2, with unresolved D. The CDR3 extends over 15 amino acids. Trimming left V 4 bases short and J 5 bases short, with 15 bases between. The V gene's germline CDR1 is SGHRS and CDR2 YFSETQ. In DNA, the CDR3 is TGCGCCAGCAGCCGTCCAAACAGTGGAACCGGGGAGCTGTTTTTT. Residues: CASSRPNSGTGELFF. The full variable domain, completed using reference TRBV5-1 and TRBJ2-2, is KAGVTQTPRYLIKTRGQQVTLSCSPISGHRSVSWYQQTPGQGLQFLFEYFSETQRNKGNFPGRFSGRQFSNSRSEMNVSTLELGDSALYLCASSRPNSGTGELFFGEGSRLTVL.

The rearrangement links TRBV10-3 to TRBJ2-7; 10 bases line up with TRBD1. The CDR3 has 18 residues. The V and J ends lost 6 bases and 4 bases, in that order; junction bases with no gene match: 18. CDR1 is ENHRY and CDR2 is SYGVKD in the germline V gene. The CDR3 is CAISPRDRGRDDVYEQYF. In DNA form, the CDR3 reads TGTGCCATCAGCCCGAGGGACAGGGGTCGGGACGATGTTTACGAGCAGTACTTC.

The rearrangement links TRBV19 to TRBJ2-5, with D possibly matching TRBD2 (5 bases). Germline lookup yields CDR1 LNHDA and CDR2 SQIVND (reference sequence). This CDR3 has 13 amino acids. V shed 6 bases and J shed 1 base, with 9 bases lying between them. The CDR3 region is CASRLAPQETQYF. In nucleotides, the CDR3 is TGTGCCAGTAGGCTAGCTCCCCAAGAGACCCAGTACTTC.

This clone occurred once. This chain links TRBV30 with TRBJ1-3; 7 bases map to TRBD1. The CDR3 has 15 amino acids. Germline trimming cut 0 bases from V and 3 bases from J; bases unmatched to any gene: 5. Germline assignment: CDR1 GTSNPN and CDR2 SVGIG (reference sequence). This chain's CDR3 is CAWSVKGAGGNTIYF. CDR3 DNA sequence: TGTGCCTGGAGTGTAAAGGGGGCGGGTGGAAACACCATATATTTT.

The V call is TRBV13, the J call TRBJ1-2; the D is unclear. V lost 0 bases to trimming and J lost 7 bases, with 9 bases between them. The germline V gene encodes CDR1 PRHDT and CDR2 FYEKMQ (reference sequence). The CDR3 covers 13 residues. CDR3 loop: CASSLGGWAGYTF. The CDR3, as DNA: TGTGCCAGCAGCTTAGGGGGTTGGGCTGGCTACACCTTC.

This sequence joins TRBV18 and TRBJ1-3; D unclear. V lost 0 bases and J lost 6, with 9 bases in between. The CDR3 totals 14 residues. CDR1 is KGHSH, CDR2 LQKENI, per germline. In DNA form, the CDR3 reads TGTGCCAGCTCACCACCGGCACGGGCAAACACCATATATTTT. Protein product: CASSPPARANTIYF.

This clone occurred once. This chain links TRBV19 with TRBJ2-3, with 11 bases matching TRBD2. Trimming removed 5 bases from V and 3 bases from J; junction bases left unmatched: 7. Germline V lookup: CDR1 LNHDA, CDR2 SQIVND (reference sequence). The CDR3 is made up of 16 amino acids. CDR3 sequence (DNA): TGTGCCAGTAGTCCTCTAGCGGGAGGATGGACAGATACGCAGTATTTT. Translation gives CASSPLAGGWTDTQYF.

This clone appeared once. The V gene is TRBV4-1, the J gene TRBJ2-1, with TRBD2 identical over 11 bases. This CDR3 has 16 residues. V was clipped by 1 base and J by 8 bases; unmatched bases: 7. From germline, CDR1 is MGHRA and CDR2 YSYEKL. The CDR3 loop is CASSQGGASGGHEQFF. The CDR3 nucleotides read TGCGCCAGCAGCCAAGGGGGGGCTAGCGGGGGGCATGAGCAGTTCTTC.

This chain joins TRBV6-1 and TRBJ2-1; the D is unclear. This CDR3 spans 15 amino acids. Germline assignment: CDR1 MNHNS and CDR2 SASEGT. With 0 bases removed from V and 3 bases from J, the gap between germline ends came to 9 bases. The CDR3 bases are TGTGCCAGCAGTGAAGCTCTTAGGTTCTACAATGAGCAGTTCTTC. Translation gives CASSEALRFYNEQFF.

This clone was observed once. The chain combines TRBV6-5 with TRBJ2-5; unclear D gene. The J call is doubtful: the DNA matches TRBJ2-7 better. The germline V gene encodes CDR1 MNHEY and CDR2 SVGAGI. The CDR3 has 16 residues. The CDR3 here is CASSYSKRMSSYEQYF. CDR3 nucleotide sequence: TGTGCCAGCAGTTACTCAAAAAGGATGAGCTCCTACGAGCAGTACTTC.

V and J are TRBV9 and TRBJ2-2; D is perhaps TRBD2 (5 bases). This CDR3 spans 14 amino acids. V was clipped by 5 bases and J by 3 bases, with 11 bases between them. Germline values: CDR1 SGDLS, CDR2 YYNGEE. CDR3 in amino acids: CASRFRADTGELFF. The CDR3 region has the DNA TGTGCCAGCAGATTTAGAGCGGACACCGGGGAGCTGTTTTTT.

This clone was seen a single time. The chain couples TRBV11-2 to TRBJ1-2; 8 bases are shared with TRBD1. Germline V lookup: CDR1 SGHAT, CDR2 FQNNGV. The length of the CDR3 is 16 residues. V was pared by 5 bases and J by 1 base, with 9 bases of the junction left unmatched. CDR3 nucleotide sequence: TGTGCCAGCAGCCACGACAGGGGACGATTTAACTATGGCTACACCTTC. As protein: CASSHDRGRFNYGYTF. The whole variable domain, filled in from reference TRBV11-2 and TRBJ1-2, reads EAGVAQSPRYKIIEKRQSVAFWCNPISGHATLYWYQQILGQGPKLLIQFQNNGVVDDSQLPKDRFSAERLKGVDSTLKIQPAKLEDSAVYLCASSHDRGRFNYGYTFGSGTRLTVV.

This clone was found once. CDR3 DNA: TGTGCCAGCAGCCCGGGACTGGTTATAGAGACCCAGTACTTC. Translating it yields CASSPGLVIETQYF. The rearrangement uses TRBV7-6 and TRBJ2-5; D possibly corresponds to TRBD2 (6 bases). The germline CDR1 and CDR2 sequences are SGHVS and FNYEAQ. V lost 5 bases, J lost 4 bases, and 14 bases lay in between. The CDR3 spans 14 residues.

The chain joins TRBV7-2 to TRBJ1-2; 8 bases are shared with TRBD1. The CDR3 sequence is 14 residues long. Germline CDR1 SGHTA, CDR2 FQGNSA. The ends lost 5 bases at V and 4 bases at J; junction bases unmatched: 6. The CDR3 sequence is CASSPPGGGYGYTF. CDR3 bases: TGTGCCAGCAGCCCTCCAGGGGGCGGCTATGGCTACACCTTC. Together with reference TRBV7-2 and TRBJ1-2, the CDR3 gives the full variable domain: GAGVSQSPSNKVTEKGKDVELRCDPISGHTALYWYRQSLGQGLEFLIYFQGNSAPDKSGLPSDRFSAERTGGSVSTLTIQRTQQEDSAVYLCASSPPGGGYGYTFGSGTRLTVV.

The chain links TRBV5-4 to TRBJ1-4, with D unclear. Germline loops: CDR1 SGHNT, CDR2 YYREEE (reference sequence). CDR3 length: 14 amino acids. Deletions cut 4 bases from V and 7 bases from J, with 14 bases between. The CDR3 DNA follows: TGTGCCAGCAGCCCCCCCGGGCTCGGTGAAAAACTGTTTTTT. The encoded protein is CASSPPGLGEKLFF.

The chain uses TRBV9 and TRBJ1-5, with 7 bases fitting TRBD1. The CDR3 covers 18 residues. Germline values: CDR1 SGDLS, CDR2 YYNGEE. With 4 bases clipped from V and 0 bases from J, the junction kept 13 bases outside the gene matches. The CDR3 DNA sequence: TGTGCCAGCAGCCTAAAACAGGGGCGAACCTATAGCAATCAGCCCCAGCATTTT. Protein product: CASSLKQGRTYSNQPQHF.

V is TRBV7-9 and J is TRBJ2-5, with 7 bases aligning to TRBD1. V lost 5 bases to trimming and J lost 1 base; unmatched junction nucleotides: 4. The CDR3 consists of 14 residues. The germline gives CDR1 SEHNR, CDR2 FQNEAQ (reference sequence). CDR3 protein: CASSTTGSQETQYF. In nucleotides, the CDR3 is TGTGCCAGCAGCACGACAGGGAGCCAAGAGACCCAGTACTTC.

V is TRBV7-2 and J is TRBJ2-7; 11 bases map to TRBD2. The CDR3 has 14 residues. The V segment lost 3 bases and the J segment 3 bases; nucleotides outside the gene matches: 1. Germline-derived CDR1 and CDR2 are SGHTA and FQGNSA. The CDR3 loop reads CASSFLAGGYEQYF. The DNA of the CDR3 is TGTGCCAGCAGCTTCCTAGCGGGAGGCTACGAGCAGTACTTC.

V gene TRBV19 combines with J gene TRBJ1-5; no clear D. CDR3 length equals 15 residues. Germline loops: CDR1 LNHDA, CDR2 SQIVND (reference sequence). Trimming took off 3 bases at V and 0 bases at J, with 9 bases between the two ends. CDR3 in amino acids: CASSILDYSNQPQHF. CDR3 bases: TGTGCCAGTAGTATCTTGGATTATAGCAATCAGCCCCAGCATTTT. Looking up the rest from reference TRBV19 and TRBJ1-5 gives the full variable domain: DGGITQSPKYLFRKEGQNVTLSCEQNLNHDAMYWYRQDPGQGLRLIYYSQIVNDFQKGDIAEGYSVSREKKESFPLTVTSAQKNPTAFYLCASSILDYSNQPQHFGDGTRLSIL.

The V call is TRBV7-6, the J call TRBJ2-5; 8 bases fit TRBD1. With V trimmed by 3 bases and J by 5 bases, 5 bases remained unmatched. This CDR3 spans 14 amino acids. Per germline, CDR1 SGHVS and CDR2 FNYEAQ. Here the CDR3 DNA reads TGTGCCAGCAGCTTTAAGGACAGGGTGGAGACCCAGTACTTC. It specifies CASSFKDRVETQYF.

The gene calls are TRBV19 and TRBJ2-2; D not resolved. Germline CDR1 reads LNHDA; CDR2 reads SQIVND (reference sequence). Trimming shortened V by 0 bases and J by 7 bases, and 6 bases separated the two germline ends. CDR3 length: 13 amino acids. The CDR3 DNA follows: TGTGCCAGTAGTATAGATCGAGGCGGGGAGCTGTTTTTT. Its translation is CASSIDRGGELFF.

This clone was counted between two and nine times. The gene calls are TRBV2 and TRBJ2-2; possible D gene TRBD2, 5 bases. Per germline, CDR1 SNHLY and CDR2 FYNNEI. The V end was cut by 6 bases, the J end by 6 bases, with 14 bases between. The CDR3 loop spans 14 amino acids. The CDR3 coding sequence is TGTGCCAGCAGGATGAGGGCTAGTCCCGGGGAGCTGTTTTTT. This sequence encodes CASRMRASPGELFF.

The rearrangement uses TRBV7-9 and TRBJ2-7; 9 positions match TRBD1. CDR1 is SEHNR, CDR2 FQNEAQ, per germline (reference sequence). The J segment lost 5 bases and the V segment lost 5 bases, leaving 10 bases of the junction unmatched. The length of the CDR3 is 15 residues. CDR3 region: CASSQSRDRVDEQYF. The CDR3 DNA is TGTGCCAGCAGCCAAAGTCGGGACAGGGTCGACGAGCAGTACTTC.

This clone has a handful of counts. The chain uses TRBV30 and TRBJ1-5; the D is unclear. This CDR3 has 13 residues. CDR1 GTSNPN and CDR2 SVGIG come from the germline V gene (reference sequence). V shed 1 base and J shed 2 bases, with 6 bases lying between them. CDR3 sequence (DNA): TGTGCCTGGAGTGAGGCAGGCAATCAGCCCCAGCATTTT. Encoded protein: CAWSEAGNQPQHF. The full variable domain, its missing parts supplied by reference TRBV30 and TRBJ1-5, is SQTIHQWPATLVQPVGSPLSLECTVEGTSNPNLYWYRQAAGRGLQLLFYSVGIGQISSEVPQNLSASRPQDRQFILSSKKLLLSDSGFYLCAWSEAGNQPQHFGDGTRLSIL.

This rearrangement joins TRBV28 to TRBJ2-4; TRBD1 matches 9 bases. After removal of 6 bases from V and 5 bases from J, the junction contained 8 bases not matched to a gene. In germline, CDR1 is MDHEN, CDR2 SYDVKM. The CDR3 is 15 amino acids. Written as DNA, the CDR3 is TGTGCCAGCAGCCGGGACAGGGTTCTCCAAAACATTCAGTACTTC. This sequence encodes CASSRDRVLQNIQYF.

This chain joins TRBV7-9 and TRBJ2-7; the D gene could be TRBD1 or TRBD2 (5 bases each). CDR1 and CDR2 (germline): SEHNR, FQNEAQ (reference sequence). Trimming removed 1 base at V and 5 bases at J, with 9 bases between. The CDR3 sequence is 13 residues long. CDR3 loop: CASSLVEGNEQYF. Here the CDR3 DNA reads TGTGCCAGCAGCTTAGTAGAGGGGAACGAGCAGTACTTC.